Presented here are 5 T cell receptor beta chains from one specimen sequenced in a study of T cells expressing NK-cell markers. From its re-call of the 5' RACE reads, TCRdb lists each CDR3 protein once, without DNA. The clone table shows 350,000 to 500,000 distinct CDR3 sequences, with the ten largest holding 6% to 8%. The sample comprised blood T cells: a sorted CD56 or NKG2C T cell subset, CD4+ or CD8+ T cells, or bulk PBMC T cells (not recorded which). Every receptor here comes from a woman aged 18 to 75 in good health.

The rearrangement joins TRBV7-2 to TRBJ1-1; absent DNA, TCRdb's TRBD1 call cannot be checked. The CDR3 has 15 amino acids. CDR1 is SGHTA and CDR2 is FQGNSA in the germline V gene. CDR3 region: CASSPRQGVNTEAFF.

The rearrangement uses TRBV5-6 and TRBJ1-1; without DNA, the TCRdb call of TRBD1 cannot be checked. The CDR3 covers 15 residues. Germline V CDR1 and CDR2: SGHDT, YYEEEE. The CDR3 sequence is CASSLGGHLNTEAFF.

This sequence joins TRBV29-1 and TRBJ2-1; lacking DNA, the TRBD1 call made by TCRdb goes unchecked. This CDR3 has 13 amino acids. Germline V gives CDR1 SQVTM, CDR2 ANQGSEA. The CDR3 is CSVEKGQLNEQFF.

This chain joins TRBV20-1 and TRBJ1-3. In germline, CDR1 is DFQATT, CDR2 SNEGSKA (reference sequence). This CDR3 is 15 amino acids long. The CDR3: CSASGDKVQGNTIYF.

The V call is TRBV20-1, the J call TRBJ2-5; TCRdb reports TRBD2, a call that lacks DNA to check it against. Germline values: CDR1 DFQATT, CDR2 SNEGSKA (reference sequence). The CDR3 consists of 15 residues. This CDR3 is CSARSAGGPQETQYF.